This is a list of T cell receptor beta chains from one sample in a study of T cell repertoires in cytomegalovirus infection. TCRdb fed the reads into MiXCR, producing one record per CDR3 protein. Of approximately 250,000 distinct CDR3 sequences listed, approximately 6.7% are singletons. The sequenced sample consisted of PBMCs. The receptors originated from a human donor in good health (CMV status not recorded). Some clones in this sample may be carry-over from other donors' samples. Both conserved end residues are part of each CDR3. Each record gives: clone size, V gene, J gene, D gene, CDR3 DNA, CDR3 protein. The D gene is left open where the match is weak. Size is stated for part of the rows, as once, few or many counts, or as a class when the clone is expanded.

clone size: many; V gene: TRBV28; J gene: TRBJ2-6; D gene: NA; CDR3 DNA: TGTGCCAGCAGTCCCGGGACGTATCGGGCCAACGTCCTGACTTTC; CDR3 protein: CASSPGTYRANVLTF
clone size: once; V gene: TRBV10-3; J gene: TRBJ2-7; D gene: NA; CDR3 DNA: TGTGCCATCAGTGTCTACAGGGCCTACGAGCAGTACTTC; CDR3 protein: CAISVYRAYEQYF
clone size: many; V gene: TRBV6-6; J gene: TRBJ2-3; D gene: TRBD2; CDR3 DNA: TGTGCCAGCAGTTACTCTCGGACTAGCGGGGACCCCACGGATACGCAGTATTTT; CDR3 protein: CASSYSRTSGDPTDTQYF
clone size: many; V gene: TRBV7-8; J gene: TRBJ2-1; D gene: TRBD2; CDR3 DNA: TGTGCCAGCAGCCCCAGCGGGGGGGCCTACAATGAGCAGTTCTTC; CDR3 protein: CASSPSGGAYNEQFF
clone size: many; V gene: TRBV7-8; J gene: TRBJ2-2; D gene: NA; CDR3 DNA: TGTGCCAGCAGCTCGAGCCTTCACGCGAACACCGGGGAGCTGTTTTTT; CDR3 protein: CASSSSLHANTGELFF
clone size: few; V gene: TRBV27; J gene: TRBJ1-6; D gene: TRBD1; CDR3 DNA: TGTGCCAGCAGTATACAGGGGCGGAATTCACCCCTCCACTTT; CDR3 protein: CASSIQGRNSPLHF
clone size: many; V gene: TRBV6-2/TRBV6-3; J gene: TRBJ1-1; D gene: NA; CDR3 DNA: TGTGCCAGCAGTTCCCAGGGGAATGCCAACACTGAAGCTTTCTTT; CDR3 protein: CASSSQGNANTEAFF
clone size: many; V gene: TRBV27; J gene: TRBJ1-4; D gene: NA; CDR3 DNA: TGTGCCAGCAGTTTGTTTCCGGACCAGCGTGAAAAACTGTTTTTT; CDR3 protein: CASSLFPDQREKLFF
clone size: few; V gene: TRBV2; J gene: TRBJ2-1; D gene: NA; CDR3 DNA: TGTGCCAGCAGGGGGGAGGCGGCAGAGCAGTTCTTC; CDR3 protein: CASRGEAAEQFF
clone size: many; V gene: TRBV6-2/TRBV6-3; J gene: TRBJ2-3; D gene: TRBD2; CDR3 DNA: TGTGCCAGCACCTTTACCGCGGGACTAGCGGCAGATACGCAGTATTTT; CDR3 protein: CASTFTAGLAADTQYF
clone size: many; V gene: TRBV18; J gene: TRBJ1-2; D gene: NA; CDR3 DNA: TGTGCCAGCTCCCCCACGACGAAGCCGGACTATGGCTACACCTTC; CDR3 protein: CASSPTTKPDYGYTF
clone size: many; V gene: TRBV29-1; J gene: TRBJ2-5; D gene: NA; CDR3 DNA: TGCAGCGCCAATGACGGACGAGAGACCCAGTACTTC; CDR3 protein: CSANDGRETQYF
clone size: NA; V gene: TRBV6-5; J gene: TRBJ2-3; D gene: TRBD2; CDR3 DNA: TGTGCCAGCAGTCCCCTCCGGGGGGGGTTTAGCACAGATACGCAGTATTTT; CDR3 protein: CASSPLRGGFSTDTQYF
clone size: many; V gene: TRBV7-2; J gene: TRBJ2-7; D gene: NA; CDR3 DNA: TGTGCCAGCAGCCCCAGGGCGCGGGGACCCTCGCAGTACTTC; CDR3 protein: CASSPRARGPSQYF
clone size: many; V gene: TRBV29-1; J gene: TRBJ2-3; D gene: NA; CDR3 DNA: TGCAGCGTAATCCACGCTAGCACAGATACGCAGTATTTT; CDR3 protein: CSVIHASTDTQYF
clone size: many; V gene: TRBV6-2/TRBV6-3; J gene: TRBJ2-7; D gene: NA; CDR3 DNA: TGTGCCAGCCGCCCCGAGGGGTCCTACGAGCAGTACTTC; CDR3 protein: CASRPEGSYEQYF
clone size: many; V gene: TRBV20-1; J gene: TRBJ2-1; D gene: TRBD2; CDR3 DNA: TGCAGTGCCTTTCCGGGACTAGCCGTTAATGAGCAGTTCTTC; CDR3 protein: CSAFPGLAVNEQFF
clone size: many; V gene: TRBV23-1; J gene: TRBJ1-4; D gene: NA; CDR3 DNA: TGCGCCAGCAGGCATGGCGAGGGGAGAGAAGAAAAACTGTTTTTT; CDR3 protein: CASRHGEGREEKLFF
clone size: few; V gene: TRBV9; J gene: TRBJ1-1; D gene: NA; CDR3 DNA: TGTGCCAGCAGCGTAGTCCCAGGGACGACTGAAGCTTTCTTT; CDR3 protein: CASSVVPGTTEAFF
clone size: many; V gene: TRBV7-6; J gene: TRBJ2-2; D gene: NA; CDR3 DNA: TGTGCCAGCTCGGAAGCGGGTTATTACACCGGGGAGCTGTTTTTT; CDR3 protein: CASSEAGYYTGELFF
clone size: many; V gene: TRBV5-4; J gene: TRBJ2-1; D gene: NA; CDR3 DNA: TGTGCCAGCAGCCCAAGGACAGGGAGGGATGAGCAGTTCTTC; CDR3 protein: CASSPRTGRDEQFF
clone size: many; V gene: TRBV14; J gene: TRBJ2-1; D gene: TRBD1; CDR3 DNA: TGTGCCAGCAGGCAAAAACAGGGGGCGGATTACAATGAGCAGTTCTTC; CDR3 protein: CASRQKQGADYNEQFF
clone size: many; V gene: TRBV27; J gene: TRBJ1-5; D gene: NA; CDR3 DNA: TGTGCCAGCAGGGAGGCGGGGGTTTATCAGCCCCAGCATTTT; CDR3 protein: CASREAGVYQPQHF
clone size: many; V gene: TRBV5-5; J gene: TRBJ1-1; D gene: NA; CDR3 DNA: TGTGCCAGCAGTCCCCAGGGAGGTCTGAACACTGAAGCTTTCTTT; CDR3 protein: CASSPQGGLNTEAFF
clone size: many; V gene: TRBV14; J gene: TRBJ2-2; D gene: NA; CDR3 DNA: TGTGCCAGCAGTACAGGGTGGCCCAACACCGGGGAGCTGTTTTTT; CDR3 protein: CASSTGWPNTGELFF
clone size: few; V gene: TRBV7-2; J gene: TRBJ1-3; D gene: NA; CDR3 DNA: TGTGCCAGCAGCTCCCAAGGGAAGAGTGGAAACACCATATATTTT; CDR3 protein: CASSSQGKSGNTIYF
clone size: NA; V gene: TRBV5-1; J gene: TRBJ1-2; D gene: NA; CDR3 DNA: TGCGCCAGCAGCTTAGTCCAGGACTATGGCTACACCTTC; CDR3 protein: CASSLVQDYGYTF
clone size: many; V gene: TRBV6-2/TRBV6-3; J gene: TRBJ2-4; D gene: TRBD2; CDR3 DNA: TGTGCCAGCAGTTGGAGGACTAGCGGGGCAAACATTCAGTACTTC; CDR3 protein: CASSWRTSGANIQYF
clone size: many; V gene: TRBV20-1; J gene: TRBJ2-3; D gene: TRBD2; CDR3 DNA: TGCAGTGCAGGTGTAGCGGGGAAGGCAGATACGCAGTATTTT; CDR3 protein: CSAGVAGKADTQYF
clone size: many; V gene: TRBV7-2; J gene: TRBJ2-7; D gene: NA; CDR3 DNA: TGTGCCAGCAGCTTAGCCGGGATCCCAACCTACGAGCAGTACTTC; CDR3 protein: CASSLAGIPTYEQYF
clone size: many; V gene: TRBV6-2/TRBV6-3; J gene: TRBJ2-1; D gene: NA; CDR3 DNA: TGTGCCAGCAGTAACGCCGGGCGAGCGGTAAATGAGCAGTTCTTC; CDR3 protein: CASSNAGRAVNEQFF
clone size: many; V gene: TRBV7-8; J gene: TRBJ2-3; D gene: NA; CDR3 DNA: TGTGCCAGCAGGATAGAAGGCACAGATACGCAGTATTTT; CDR3 protein: CASRIEGTDTQYF
clone size: many; V gene: TRBV12-3/TRBV12-4; J gene: TRBJ2-2; D gene: TRBD2; CDR3 DNA: TGTGCCAGCAGTTTCGGGGGGGTCGGGGAGCTGTTTTTT; CDR3 protein: CASSFGGVGELFF
clone size: many; V gene: TRBV11-3; J gene: TRBJ2-7; D gene: NA; CDR3 DNA: TGTGCCAGCAGCTCCTCTAAGGAGGGCCCGTACGAGCAGTACTTC; CDR3 protein: CASSSSKEGPYEQYF
clone size: many; V gene: TRBV30; J gene: TRBJ1-2; D gene: TRBD1; CDR3 DNA: TGTGCCTGGAGTGGCCGACAGGGTAACTATGGCTACACCTTC; CDR3 protein: CAWSGRQGNYGYTF
clone size: many; V gene: TRBV7-9; J gene: TRBJ2-1; D gene: NA; CDR3 DNA: TGTGCCAGCAGCTTACTGGGACACAACAATGAGCAGTTCTTC; CDR3 protein: CASSLLGHNNEQFF
clone size: few; V gene: TRBV29-1; J gene: TRBJ2-3; D gene: NA; CDR3 DNA: TGCAGCGTTCTTGTTCGAGATACGCAGTATTTT; CDR3 protein: CSVLVRDTQYF
clone size: many; V gene: TRBV5-1; J gene: TRBJ1-1; D gene: NA; CDR3 DNA: TGCGCCAGCAGCTTGGTGGGGGGCGCGGGCACTGAAGCTTTCTTT; CDR3 protein: CASSLVGGAGTEAFF
clone size: many; V gene: TRBV4-3; J gene: TRBJ2-2; D gene: NA; CDR3 DNA: TGCGCCAGCAGCCAAGCCGCGCGGGTCACCGGGGAGCTGTTTTTT; CDR3 protein: CASSQAARVTGELFF
clone size: NA; V gene: TRBV5-4; J gene: TRBJ2-3; D gene: TRBD2; CDR3 DNA: TGTGCCAGCAGCGGGGGACTAGCGGGGCGGGCAGATACGCAGTATTTT; CDR3 protein: CASSGGLAGRADTQYF
clone size: many; V gene: TRBV29-1; J gene: TRBJ1-3; D gene: NA; CDR3 DNA: TGCAGCGTTGAAGTAGCAGGAAACACCATATATTTT; CDR3 protein: CSVEVAGNTIYF
clone size: many; V gene: TRBV2; J gene: TRBJ1-1; D gene: NA; CDR3 DNA: TGTGCCAGCAGTGGAAACGACACCCCGAACACTGAAGCTTTCTTT; CDR3 protein: CASSGNDTPNTEAFF
clone size: many; V gene: TRBV20-1; J gene: TRBJ1-5; D gene: NA; CDR3 DNA: TGCAGTGCTAGCTCGGGGGACCAGCAGCCCCAGCATTTT; CDR3 protein: CSASSGDQQPQHF
clone size: many; V gene: TRBV4-1; J gene: TRBJ2-7; D gene: NA; CDR3 DNA: TGCGCCAGCAGCCAAGTCTCAGGGAACTACGAGCAGTACTTC; CDR3 protein: CASSQVSGNYEQYF
clone size: few; V gene: TRBV4-3; J gene: TRBJ1-1; D gene: NA; CDR3 DNA: TGCGCCAGCAGCCAACAGACCCGCAGGACCGACACTGAAGCTTTCTTT; CDR3 protein: CASSQQTRRTDTEAFF
clone size: NA; V gene: TRBV28; J gene: TRBJ1-2; D gene: NA; CDR3 DNA: TGTGCCAGCAGTCCACTCGGATATGGCTACACCTTC; CDR3 protein: CASSPLGYGYTF
clone size: many; V gene: TRBV7-2; J gene: TRBJ2-3; D gene: NA; CDR3 DNA: TGTGCCAGCAGCTTAGTGGCATCAACCACAGATACGCAGTATTTT; CDR3 protein: CASSLVASTTDTQYF
clone size: many; V gene: TRBV7-2; J gene: TRBJ2-7; D gene: NA; CDR3 DNA: TGTGCCAGCAGGTTGTCGGACTACTCCTACGAGCAGTACTTC; CDR3 protein: CASRLSDYSYEQYF
clone size: NA; V gene: TRBV4-2; J gene: TRBJ2-3; D gene: NA; CDR3 DNA: TGTGCCAGCAGCCCCCAGCGGTCCAGCACAGATACGCAGTATTTT; CDR3 protein: CASSPQRSSTDTQYF
clone size: many; V gene: TRBV10-2; J gene: TRBJ2-6; D gene: NA; CDR3 DNA: TGCGCCAGCAGTGAGTCTGGCGGGGTCGGCTCTGGGGCCAACGTCCTGACTTTC; CDR3 protein: CASSESGGVGSGANVLTF